This T cell receptor (beta chain) was captured by sequencing in a study of blood T cell repertoires in COVID-19 (dated by TCRdb to 2018 to 2020). Background for the entire study: Samples from collaborators originated in the United States, Italy and Spain and spanned both the acute and convalescent phases of COVID-19. The prospective study material was composed of cDNA or gDNA derived from T cells, B-cell-depleted T cells, or PBMCs. Subjects who had been exposed to COVID-19, were actively infected with it, or had recovered from it provided the deeply sampled blood TCRbeta repertoires that made up the dataset. The repertoires were released in a freely available public database intended as a resource for research on the immune response to SARS-CoV-2. Samples were obtained from the ongoing ImmuneRACE study (first 160 participants) and from over 1,000 subjects provided by 6 global collaborators. Sample metadata almost always included a de-identified subject ID, COVID-19 status, age in years and sex. Where HLA class I and class II types were available, the types were taken from metadata supplied by the sample provider, not from assay-based typing.

V lost 10 bases and J lost 3 bases, and the count of bases not matched to a germline gene is 9. The germline V gene specifies SGHRS as CDR1 and YFSETQ as CDR2. The CDR3 runs 14 amino acids, cysteine and phenylalanine included. This entry keeps only the CDR3 DNA: 42 bases, framed from base 1. This clone was detected a few times. The clone's antigen remains unknown. Within one base of it there is no much larger clone, and no base qualities were kept. The immunoSEQ Assay, a bias-controlled multiplex PCR, was used to amplify TCRbeta CDR3 regions from genomic DNA. Per the original workflow: The number of nucleated cells in each sample was estimated by amplification of reference gene primers within the assay. To quantify the absolute abundance of each unique TCRbeta CDR3 rearrangement, sequence reads were collapsed and filtered. For each sample, productive Simpson clonality was calculated by taking the square root of Simpson's diversity index across productive rearrangements. TCRdb re-hosts the immuneACCESS table, in-frame sequences only. Its copies lack some clones; in the studies checked, an unresolved V gene accounts for under half of them, and the cause for the rest is not known. Clone size and the V and J calls come from that table; the DNA yielded D and trimming. The sample records about 220,000 clones, approximately 80% of which are singletons. The ten largest clones represent about 4.4% of the sample.

The collaborating institutions used their own protocols to collect whole blood in K2EDTA tubes. Collaborator samples were shipped for TCRbeta analysis as frozen whole blood, isolated PBMCs, or DNA extracted from either sample type. The research as a whole found: How much clinical and demographic metadata was included differed by source and by participant, and the metadata was provided uncurated.

This TCR was sampled from a woman between 65 and 79 years old with acute or convalescent COVID-19. Input material: peripheral blood. The chain was built from TRBV5-1 and TRBJ1-4, and TRBD1 matches 7 of the central bases. Here is the DNA: TGCGCCTCCAGACAGGGCCCTTCTAATGAAAAACTGTTTTTT. This codes for CASRQGPSNEKLFF.